The 25 T cell receptor beta chains listed next were all sequenced from one sample in a study of shared clonotypes between healthy human individuals. Only CD45RO-negative cells positively selected for CCR7 counted as naive CD8 cells, so terminally differentiated effector memory CD45RA+ cells were excluded. Some clones are missing from TCRdb's copy, which holds only in-frame ones; the method was immunoSEQ multiplex PCR. Of about 2 million clones in the sample, approximately 95% were seen once. Sequenced input: naive CD8+ T cells sorted from blood. These receptors were taken from a man younger than 35 in good health.

The rearrangement uses TRBV27 and TRBJ2-7, with D hard to call. The CDR3 runs 14 residues. From germline, CDR1 is MNHEY and CDR2 SMNVEV (reference sequence). V was pared by 5 bases and J by 0 bases, with 11 bases between. The CDR3 DNA follows: TGTGCCAGCAGTCTCCAGGCAAGCTCCTACGAGCAGTACTTC. Amino acid sequence: CASSLQASSYEQYF.

The V gene is TRBV5-3, the J gene TRBJ1-2; D gene uncertain. TRBV5-3 is marked as an open reading frame, function uncertain. The CDR3 contains 17 residues. V lost 4 bases and J lost 8, with 27 bases in between. Here the CDR3 DNA reads TGTGCCAGAAGCAAAACAACGACGAGAGGTCGGTGTGTGGGCTACACCTTC. This translates into CARSKTTTRGRCVGYTF.

The chain couples TRBV5-1 to TRBJ2-2, with 7 bases lining up with TRBD1. Losses at the gene ends were 4 bases for V and 0 bases for J; bases not matched to a gene: 3. The CDR3 contains 15 residues. In germline, CDR1 is SGHRS, CDR2 YFSETQ. Here the CDR3 DNA reads TGCGCCAGCAGCACGGGACAGACGAACACCGGGGAGCTGTTTTTT. The encoded protein is CASSTGQTNTGELFF.

The chain is built from TRBV11-2 and TRBJ2-7; 9 bases fit TRBD1. The ends lost 0 bases at V and 4 bases at J; junction bases unmatched: 7. Looked up from germline, CDR1 is SGHAT and CDR2 is FQNNGV. The CDR3 totals 16 residues. The CDR3 region is CASSLDDGTGRYEQYF. The CDR3 region has the DNA TGTGCCAGCAGCTTAGATGATGGGACAGGGAGATACGAGCAGTACTTC.

The chain links TRBV15 to TRBJ1-4; D is possibly TRBD1 (6 bases). Germline values: CDR1 LNHNV, CDR2 YYDKDF (reference sequence). V was shortened by 2 bases and J by 8 bases, with 15 bases between the two germline ends. The CDR3 extends over 15 amino acids. CDR3 bases: TGTGCCACCAGCAGACCCCCGGGGGCAAGGGAAAAACTGTTTTTT. This gives the protein CATSRPPGAREKLFF.

The chain employs TRBV2 and TRBJ2-4, with 12 bases that match TRBD2. CDR1 is SNHLY, CDR2 FYNNEI, per germline. The CDR3 runs to 17 residues. With V trimmed by 7 bases and J by 0 bases, 7 bases remained unmatched. Written as DNA, the CDR3 is TGTGCCAGCATGCCTAGCGGGGGGGCCCTAGCCAAAAACATTCAGTACTTC. Protein sequence: CASMPSGGALAKNIQYF.

This clone was observed a single time. The V and J genes are TRBV9 and TRBJ1-2, with 7 bases fitting TRBD1. CDR1 is SGDLS, CDR2 YYNGEE, per germline. With 4 bases clipped from V and 5 bases from J, the junction kept 5 bases outside the gene matches. This CDR3 is built from 13 residues. In DNA, the CDR3 is TGTGCCAGCAGCTTGGGACAGCCTTATGGCTACACCTTC. Protein product: CASSLGQPYGYTF.

The rearrangement links TRBV7-9 to TRBJ2-7; 10 bases line up with TRBD2. The germline V gene encodes CDR1 SEHNR and CDR2 FQNEAQ (reference sequence). The length of the CDR3 is 14 residues. With 7 bases clipped from V and 6 bases from J, the junction kept 9 bases outside the gene matches. The CDR3 DNA is TGTGCCAGCATGCTAGCGGGAGTAGATCCCGAGCAGTACTTC. Amino acid sequence: CASMLAGVDPEQYF.

This rearrangement joins TRBV5-6 to TRBJ1-1, with D possibly TRBD1 on 6 matching bases. The germline gives CDR1 SGHDT, CDR2 YYEEEE. V lost 5 bases to trimming and J lost 4 bases, with 12 bases between them. The CDR3 consists of 13 residues. The DNA of the CDR3 is TGTGCCAGCAGTTTTCAGGGGAGCACTGAAGCTTTCTTT. Translation: CASSFQGSTEAFF.

The rearrangement links TRBV30 to TRBJ1-1; weak D call: TRBD1 (6 bases). Trimming removed 2 bases at V and 5 bases at J, with 18 bases between. Germline V CDR1 and CDR2: GTSNPN, SVGIG (reference sequence). The CDR3 sequence is 15 residues long. The chain's CDR3 is CAWSTGLGVRTEAFF. The CDR3, as DNA: TGTGCCTGGAGTACAGGGCTGGGGGTACGGACTGAAGCTTTCTTT.

The V call is TRBV6-6, the J call TRBJ2-2, with TRBD1 as a possible D gene (5 bases). The CDR3 consists of 15 residues. V dropped 5 bases and J dropped 2 bases, with 12 bases sitting between them. The germline CDR1 and CDR2 sequences are MNHNY and SVGAGI (reference sequence). Here the CDR3 reads CASSQETVNTGELFF. The DNA of the CDR3 is TGTGCCAGCAGTCAGGAGACAGTTAACACCGGGGAGCTGTTTTTT.

This clone is a singleton in its sample. The CDR3 region has the DNA TGTGCCAGCAGGCAAGCGGGGGGGCGTAACGAGCAGTACTTC. Translation: CASRQAGGRNEQYF. The chain couples TRBV27 to TRBJ2-7, with 10 bases fitting TRBD2. J was trimmed by 5 bases and V by 6 bases; bases with no gene match: 7. Per the germline V gene, CDR1 is MNHEY and CDR2 is SMNVEV (reference sequence). This CDR3 contains 14 residues.

The chain has TRBV19 and TRBJ2-7; 7 nucleotides match TRBD1. In germline, CDR1 is LNHDA, CDR2 SQIVND (reference sequence). CDR3 length equals 14 residues. V lost 9 bases, J lost 0 bases, and 8 bases stayed unmatched. The CDR3 sequence: CASSDRVNSYEQYF. DNA of the CDR3: TGTGCCAGCTCCGACAGGGTAAACTCCTACGAGCAGTACTTC.

This chain links TRBV6-1 with TRBJ2-3; D is unresolved. Germline CDR1 is MNHNS and CDR2 is SASEGT. This CDR3 is 16 amino acids long. With 1 base removed from V and 3 bases from J, the gap between germline ends came to 14 bases. The CDR3 protein is CASSEEDAVGTDTQYF. CDR3 sequence (DNA): TGTGCCAGCAGTGAAGAGGACGCAGTTGGGACAGATACGCAGTATTTT.

The chain links TRBV9 to TRBJ2-1, with a possible D match to TRBD2 (6 bases). The CDR3 runs to 15 residues. Germline assignment: CDR1 SGDLS and CDR2 YYNGEE. The germline V and J ends were trimmed by 6 bases and 4 bases, with 17 bases remaining between them. CDR3 nucleotide sequence: TGTGCCAGCACCGCCAAAGGCGGGAATTACAATGAGCAGTTCTTC. Its translation: CASTAKGGNYNEQFF.

As for this clone: A read error may explain this, as a much larger clone is one base away. This sample includes further DNA sequences coding for the same CDR3. The chain employs TRBV30 and TRBJ1-4; unclear D gene. The CDR3 sequence is 16 residues long. Germline CDR1 reads GTSNPN; CDR2 reads SVGIG (reference sequence). V was cut by 0 bases and J by 0 bases, with 11 bases left in between. Here the CDR3 reads CAWSVVGSATNEKLFF. CDR3 coding DNA: TGTGCCTGGAGTGTAGTTGGGAGCGCAACTAATGAAAAACTGTTTTTT.

This chain connects TRBV28 to TRBJ2-7; 8 bases line up with TRBD2. Germline-derived CDR1 and CDR2 are MDHEN and SYDVKM. The CDR3 loop spans 15 amino acids. V lost 2 bases, J lost 3 bases, and 6 bases stayed unmatched. CDR3 region: CASSLLSGVVYEQYF. The CDR3 nucleotides are TGTGCCAGCAGTTTACTTAGCGGGGTAGTCTACGAGCAGTACTTC.

The rearrangement joins TRBV27 to TRBJ2-1; D is uncertain. Trimming took off 7 bases at V and 9 bases at J, with 13 bases between the two ends. CDR1 is MNHEY, CDR2 SMNVEV, per germline (reference sequence). CDR3 length: 12 amino acids. The CDR3 sequence: CASISQSGEQFF. Here the CDR3 DNA reads TGTGCCAGCATTTCTCAATCGGGTGAGCAGTTCTTC.

The chain couples TRBV13 to TRBJ2-7; the match to TRBD2 covers 8 bases. Trimming took 1 base from V and 6 from J; bases not matched to a gene: 5. This CDR3 contains 14 residues. In germline, CDR1 is PRHDT, CDR2 FYEKMQ (reference sequence). The CDR3 DNA reads as TGTGCCAGCAGCTTAGCGGTCACTAGCGGCGAGCAGTACTTC. This translates into CASSLAVTSGEQYF.

The gene calls are TRBV18 and TRBJ2-5, with 7 bases aligning to TRBD1. J lost 1 base, V lost 6 bases, and 11 bases had no gene match. The CDR3 extends over 16 amino acids. CDR1 is KGHSH and CDR2 is LQKENI in the germline V gene. The CDR3 DNA follows: TGTGCCAGCTCCCCTACGCCGGGACAGTCCCAAGAGACCCAGTACTTC. This codes for CASSPTPGQSQETQYF.

The rearrangement links TRBV27 to TRBJ1-4, with 8 bases lining up with TRBD1. The CDR3 consists of 17 residues. CDR1 is MNHEY, CDR2 SMNVEV, per germline (reference sequence). The trim removed 5 bases at V and 2 bases at J, leaving 10 bases unmatched. This CDR3 is CASSPGTGATTNEKLFF. CDR3 coding DNA: TGTGCCAGCAGTCCCGGGACAGGCGCAACCACTAATGAAAAACTGTTTTTT.

Regarding this clone: Different DNA sequences within this sample yield the same CDR3. The V and J genes are TRBV29-1 and TRBJ1-1; D uncertain. The CDR3 totals 11 residues. The V gene's germline CDR1 is SQVTM and CDR2 ANQGSEA. The ends were cut back, 3 bases at V and 0 bases at J, with 2 bases in the middle. For the CDR3, the DNA is TGCAGCGTTGATGTGAACACTGAAGCTTTCTTT. This encodes CSVDVNTEAFF.

This clone was recorded only once. The V and J genes are TRBV7-9 and TRBJ2-7, with D uncertain. The V end was cut by 2 bases, the J end by 3 bases, with 11 bases between. In germline, CDR1 is SEHNR, CDR2 FQNEAQ (reference sequence). The CDR3 runs to 14 residues. This chain's CDR3 is CASSLPSNSYEQYF. The CDR3 bases are TGTGCCAGCAGCTTACCATCCAACAGCTACGAGCAGTACTTC.

The V call is TRBV7-8, the J call TRBJ2-7, with TRBD2 as a possible D gene (6 bases). V was clipped by 5 bases and J by 2 bases, with 22 bases between them. CDR3 size: 17 residues. Germline assignment: CDR1 SGHVS and CDR2 FQNEAQ. The CDR3 loop is CASSLFWTGDGAYEQYF. Here the CDR3 DNA reads TGTGCCAGCAGCCTTTTTTGGACGGGGGACGGGGCCTACGAGCAGTACTTC.

The rearrangement uses TRBV7-6 and TRBJ2-7, with 9 bases aligning to TRBD2. J lost 6 bases, V lost 5 bases, and 8 bases had no gene match. Germline CDR1 and CDR2: SGHVS and FNYEAQ. This CDR3 is built from 14 residues. DNA of the CDR3: TGTGCCAGCAGCCCTGGGACTAGCAGTCCCGAGCAGTACTTC. This gives the protein CASSPGTSSPEQYF. The full variable domain, rest sourced from reference TRBV7-6 and TRBJ2-7, is GAGVSQSPRYKVTKRGQDVALRCDPISGHVSLYWYRQALGQGPEFLTYFNYEAQQDKSGLPNDRFSAERPEGSISTLTIQRTEQRDSAMYRCASSPGTSSPEQYFGPGTRLTVT.